The 9 T cell receptor beta chains below were found in one sample sequenced in a study of glioma-infiltrating T cells (dated by TCRdb to about 2016). The instrument was an Illumina MiSeq. The iRepertoire nested amplicon-rescue multiplex PCR (arm-PCR) platform was used to amplify TCR alpha and beta CDR3 regions from RNA. Starting from the raw public reads, TCRdb applied fastp trimming at Q25, assembled clones with MiXCR and retained in-frame beta chains. Entries are consolidated by CDR3 protein sequence, retaining the most common genes and DNA. The sample table contains approximately 100,000 distinct CDR3 sequences; only one count was recorded for 20% to 30% of them. The ten top clones hold 35% of the sample. The sequenced material came from glioma tissue, nonneoplastic brain tissue, or PBMCs (not recorded which). These receptors came from a human donor with low-grade glioma or glioblastoma, undergoing nonglioma brain surgery, or in good health (not recorded which).

Details on this clonotype: This may be a read error, as it is one base from a much larger clone. This is likely a read error, given that the CDR3 carries no conserved phenylalanine or tryptophan at its end. V and J are TRBV5-5 and TRBJ1-2; D possibly corresponds to TRBD1 (5 bases). This CDR3 region has 14 residues. The germline CDR1 and CDR2 sequences are SGHKS and YYEKEE (reference sequence). Trimming took 4 bases from V and 6 from J, leaving 16 bases between them. The CDR3 DNA sequence: TGTGCCAGCAGCCAGTCGCAAGCGGGGGATGGCTACACCCTC. Translated, it gives CASSQSQAGDGYTL.

The chain joins TRBV10-3 to TRBJ2-7; 14 bases are a match to TRBD2. Germline lookup yields CDR1 ENHRY and CDR2 SYGVKD. The CDR3 runs to 18 residues. V shed 4 bases, J shed 1 base, and the junction held 9 bases outside the gene matches. The CDR3 sequence: CAISGGTSGGYISYEQYF. The CDR3, as DNA: TGTGCCATCAGTGGCGGGACTAGCGGGGGTTATATATCCTACGAGCAGTACTTC.

This clonotype was found many times. The J gene is TRBJ1-1, the V gene TRBV27, with unresolved D. Deletions cut 5 bases from V and 0 bases from J, with 13 bases between. Germline CDR1 MNHEY, CDR2 SMNVEV (reference sequence). The CDR3 length is 15 residues. CDR3 protein: CASSLVLGMNTEAFF. The CDR3 bases are TGTGCCAGCAGTCTCGTGTTGGGGATGAACACTGAAGCTTTCTTT.

The genes are TRBV19 and TRBJ2-7; D gene uncertain. Germline V gene sequence: CDR1 LNHDA, CDR2 SQIVND (reference sequence). Trimming removed 3 bases at V and 3 bases at J, with 12 bases between. The CDR3 is 14 residues long. CDR3 sequence (DNA): TGTGCCAGTAGTATTTCGAGAAGTGGCTACGAGCAGTACTTC. Residues: CASSISRSGYEQYF.

The rearrangement joins TRBV5-1 to TRBJ2-7; tentatively, D is TRBD1 or TRBD2 (5 bases each). CDR1 and CDR2 from the germline V gene are SGHRS and YFSETQ. V was cut by 0 bases and J by 2 bases, with 12 bases left in between. This CDR3 has 15 residues. The CDR3: CASSLGGWTAYEQYF. CDR3 sequence (DNA): TGCGCCAGCAGCTTGGGGGGGTGGACCGCCTACGAGCAGTACTTC.

In regard to this clonotype: Being one base from a much bigger clone, this may be a read error. This sequence joins TRBV10-2 and TRBJ2-7; TRBD1 aligns across 10 bases. This CDR3 has 17 amino acids. Germline V lookup: CDR1 WSHSY, CDR2 SAAADI. DNA of the CDR3: TGCGCCAGCAGCCGACCAACTGACAGGGGGCATCTCTACAAGCAGTACTTC. Its translation: CASSRPTDRGHLYKQYF.

Regarding this clonotype: Given a much more abundant clone one base away, this may be a read error. This chain joins TRBV5-1 and TRBJ2-3; 7 nucleotides match TRBD2. The CDR3 is 14 residues long. The V segment lost 1 base and the J segment 13 bases; nucleotides outside the gene matches: 12. Germline loops: CDR1 SGHRS, CDR2 YFSETQ. As DNA, the CDR3 is TGCGCCAGCAGCTTGATCAATAGCGGGTCGGGAAAGTATTTT. Encoded protein: CASSLINSGSGKYF.

The CDR3 region is CASALVWHTDTQYF. The CDR3 DNA reads as TGCGCCAGCGCCTTGGTATGGCACACAGATACGCAGTATTTT. V is TRBV5-1 and J is TRBJ2-3; no clear D. Germline CDR1 reads SGHRS; CDR2 reads YFSETQ. Deletions cut 7 bases from V and 2 bases from J, with 14 bases between. The CDR3 spans 14 residues.

In regard to this clonotype: With a much larger clone just one base away, this may be a read error. This chain connects TRBV20-1 to TRBJ2-7; 9 bases map to TRBD1. Unmatched junction bases numbered 12, after V lost 7 bases and J lost 2 bases. The germline gives CDR1 DFQATT, CDR2 SNEGSKA (reference sequence). The CDR3 contains 15 residues. CDR3 nucleotide sequence: TGCAGTGATAGCAGTGTCCGACAGGGGGCCTACGAGCAGTACTTC. This translates into CSDSSVRQGAYEQYF.